This T cell receptor (beta chain) was recovered during a study of blood T cell repertoires in COVID-19. For the study at large: Material from acute and convalescent COVID-19 was sourced from the United States, Italy and Spain. Nucleic acid was either cDNA or gDNA, and it came from T cells, B-cell-depleted T cells, or PBMCs.

Losses at the gene ends were 3 bases for V and 0 bases for J; bases not matched to a gene: 10. The CDR3 runs 17 residues. CDR1 KGHSH and CDR2 LQKENI come from the germline V gene. Participants were aged about 18 to 90 years, lived in roughly 23 US areas, and enrolled virtually. Exposed enrollees encountered a COVID-19 case at some point within 2 weeks before study entry. Assay used: immunoSEQ multiplex PCR; TCRdb lists only in-frame clones, some missing. The table lists approximately 150,000 clones, 65% to 85% of them singletons, with over 5% in the top ten. The rearrangement uses TRBV18 and TRBJ1-1; the match to TRBD1 covers 7 bases. Sequences were obtained from PBMCs or T cells enriched from blood (not recorded which). The receptor was derived from a man aged 70-80 years who had been exposed to COVID-19. The CDR3 spells CASSPPGTALLNTEAFF. Here the CDR3 DNA reads TGTGCCAGCTCACCTCCCGGGACAGCCCTTTTGAACACTGAAGCTTTCTTT. The full variable domain, in which reference TRBV18 and TRBJ1-1 provide the parts outside the CDR3, is NAGVMQNPRHLVRRRGQEARLRCSPMKGHSHVYWYRQLPEEGLKFMVYLQKENIIDESGMPKERFSAEFPKEGPSILRIQQVVRGDSAAYFCASSPPGTALLNTEAFFGQGTRLTVV.